These 2 T cell receptor beta chains share one sample of origin, sequenced in a study of blood T cell repertoires in COVID-19. TCRdb's copy holds only in-frame clones and misses some; the assay was immunoSEQ multiplex PCR. The sample contains about 220,000 clones, 82% of which appear only once. Sequencing used PBMCs or T cells enriched from blood (not recorded which). The receptors stem from a woman aged 60-75 years who had recovered from COVID-19.

The CDR3 DNA reads TGCAGCGTTGAAGACGTTTACAATGAGCAGTTCTTC. Its translation: CSVEDVYNEQFF. The V call is TRBV29-1, the J call TRBJ2-1; D unresolved. Germline V gene sequence: CDR1 SQVTM, CDR2 ANQGSEA. CDR3 length: 12 residues. Deletions cut 0 bases from V and 4 bases from J, with 4 bases between.

This chain uses TRBV5-6 with TRBJ1-4; 9 bases map to TRBD1. The V gene's germline CDR1 is SGHDT and CDR2 YYEEEE. The junction had 3 bases not matched to a gene; V was cut back by 3 bases and J by 6 bases. The CDR3 sequence is 14 residues long. CDR3 residues: CASSSDRGYEKLFF. The CDR3 region has the DNA TGTGCCAGCAGCTCGGACAGGGGTTATGAAAAACTGTTTTTT.